This passage covers 19 T cell receptor beta chains from one sample sequenced in a study of cytomegalovirus exposure and HLA in healthy donors. The PCR used 60 Vbeta and 13 Jbeta primers. This table comes from immunoSEQ multiplex PCR, and its TCRdb copy is limited to in-frame clones, with some not included. This table holds over 100,000 clones. Material for sequencing was PBMCs. These TCRs come from a man in his thirties or forties in good health and CMV-seronegative.

The chain employs TRBV9 and TRBJ1-1; possible D gene TRBD1, 5 bases. CDR1 is SGDLS and CDR2 is YYNGEE in the germline V gene. Trimming took off 0 bases at V and 2 bases at J, with 11 bases between the two ends. The CDR3 totals 15 residues. The CDR3 is CASSVGRRGNTEAFF. The CDR3 region has the DNA TGTGCCAGCAGCGTAGGGCGTAGGGGTAACACTGAAGCTTTCTTT.

The V gene is TRBV11-2, the J gene TRBJ2-7, with 13 positions matching TRBD2. The CDR3 contains 12 residues. Germline lookup yields CDR1 SGHAT and CDR2 FQNNGV. V trimming: 11 bases; J trimming: 4 bases; junction bases outside the gene matches: 2. The CDR3 coding sequence is TGTGCCCTGGGACTAGCGGGGTACGAGCAGTACTTC. This encodes CALGLAGYEQYF.

The chain couples TRBV6-1 to TRBJ1-1, with a possible D match to TRBD1 (6 bases). Germline values: CDR1 MNHNS, CDR2 SASEGT. V lost 1 base and J 6 bases, leaving 15 bases between the germline ends. This CDR3 is 15 amino acids long. CDR3 in amino acids: CASSEVGRGNAEAFF. As DNA, the CDR3 is TGTGCCAGCAGTGAAGTCGGCAGGGGCAACGCTGAAGCTTTCTTT.

About this clone itself: Other DNA sequences in the same sample also yield this CDR3. The chain joins TRBV5-1 to TRBJ1-4; a weak D match, TRBD1 (5 bases). This CDR3 has 15 residues. Trimming cost V 4 bases and J 3 bases, with 13 bases left between them. The V gene's germline CDR1 is SGHRS and CDR2 YFSETQ. CDR3 DNA: TGCGCCAGCAGCCCCGGAGGGGTTGCTAATGAAAAACTGTTTTTT. Amino acids: CASSPGGVANEKLFF.

J is TRBJ2-3 and V is TRBV2; TRBD1 matches at 9 bases. This CDR3 spans 14 amino acids. Germline V gene data show CDR1 as SNHLY and CDR2 as FYNNEI. Trimming cost V 6 bases and J 6 bases; bases outside gene matches: 7. Written as DNA, the CDR3 is TGTGCCAGCAGCCCGGACAGGGGCCATGATACGCAGTATTTT. As protein: CASSPDRGHDTQYF.

The rearrangement uses TRBV10-3 and TRBJ2-1; TRBD2 matches 11 bases. The V segment lost 5 bases and the J segment 7 bases; nucleotides outside the gene matches: 7. Per the germline V gene, CDR1 is ENHRY and CDR2 is SYGVKD. This CDR3 contains 15 residues. CDR3 in DNA: TGTGCCATCAGTCCTAGCGGGGGGAGTTTGAATGAGCAGTTCTTC. It translates to CAISPSGGSLNEQFF.

V usage is TRBV5-1 and J usage is TRBJ2-3; TRBD1 aligns across 7 bases. Trimming removed 2 bases from V and 2 bases from J; junction bases left unmatched: 8. The CDR3 runs to 16 residues. Per germline, CDR1 SGHRS and CDR2 YFSETQ. The CDR3 sequence: CASSLGQVVLTDTQYF. The DNA for the CDR3 is TGCGCCAGCAGCTTAGGACAGGTAGTTCTCACAGATACGCAGTATTTT. The full variable domain, its missing parts supplied by reference TRBV5-1 and TRBJ2-3, is KAGVTQTPRYLIKTRGQQVTLSCSPISGHRSVSWYQQTPGQGLQFLFEYFSETQRNKGNFPGRFSGRQFSNSRSEMNVSTLELGDSALYLCASSLGQVVLTDTQYFGPGTRLTVL.

The chain employs TRBV5-1 and TRBJ1-1; perhaps TRBD1 as D (6 bases). This CDR3 has 15 residues. Per the germline V gene, CDR1 is SGHRS and CDR2 is YFSETQ. V shed 2 bases and J shed 2 bases, with 13 bases lying between them. The CDR3 region is CASSFTGQTNTEAFF. CDR3 DNA sequence: TGCGCCAGCAGCTTTACCGGACAGACCAACACTGAAGCTTTCTTT.

The CDR3 DNA follows: TGCGCCAGCAGCTTCGATTCGGGTGCGGATACGCAGTATTTT. Protein: CASSFDSGADTQYF. The chain links TRBV5-1 to TRBJ2-3; D uncertain. The germline V gene has CDR1 SGHRS and CDR2 YFSETQ. The CDR3 runs to 14 residues. V lost 2 bases and J 6 bases, leaving 13 bases between the germline ends.

The V gene is TRBV6-5, the J gene TRBJ1-1; D remains ambiguous. This CDR3 is 14 amino acids long. V dropped 5 bases and J dropped 1 base, with 11 bases sitting between them. In germline, CDR1 is MNHEY, CDR2 SVGAGI. The CDR3 reads CASSPPGRNTEAFF. The CDR3 nucleotides read TGTGCCAGCAGTCCCCCCGGGAGGAACACTGAAGCTTTCTTT.

The V gene is TRBV2, the J gene TRBJ1-1; D is possibly TRBD1 (5 bases). V was pared by 2 bases and J by 6 bases, with 10 bases between. Germline V gene lookup returns CDR1 SNHLY and CDR2 FYNNEI. The CDR3 has 13 amino acids. This CDR3 is CASSEYGAAEAFF. CDR3 DNA: TGTGCCAGCAGTGAATATGGGGCCGCTGAAGCTTTCTTT.

The chain carries TRBV7-3 and TRBJ2-7, with TRBD2 identical over 9 bases. V shed 2 bases, J shed 5 bases, and the junction held 4 bases outside the gene matches. The CDR3 length is 14 residues. Germline assignment: CDR1 SGHTA and CDR2 FQGTGA. The DNA for the CDR3 is TGTGCCAGCAGCTTAGCGGGGGGGCAGGACGAGCAGTACTTC. It specifies CASSLAGGQDEQYF.

The chain employs TRBV27 and TRBJ2-7; 7 bases are shared with TRBD1. V gave up 5 bases and J gave up 3 bases; unmatched junction bases: 10. Germline CDR1 MNHEY, CDR2 SMNVEV (reference sequence). The CDR3 covers 15 residues. CDR3 sequence (DNA): TGTGCCAGCAGTCGGCCGGGACAGAGAAGCTACGAGCAGTACTTC. Amino acids: CASSRPGQRSYEQYF.

The rearrangement uses TRBV5-6 and TRBJ1-1; 7 nucleotides agree with TRBD1. This CDR3 is 14 amino acids long. V shed 1 base and J 3 bases; nucleotides not matched to a gene: 3. From germline, CDR1 is SGHDT and CDR2 YYEEEE. The CDR3: CASSLIDRDTEAFF. The CDR3 bases are TGTGCCAGCAGCTTGATCGACAGGGACACTGAAGCTTTCTTT.

The V and J genes are TRBV11-2 and TRBJ1-1; D uncertain. Germline lookup yields CDR1 SGHAT and CDR2 FQNNGV. The CDR3 totals 13 residues. Trimming took 3 bases from V and 8 from J, leaving 13 bases between them. The CDR3 bases are TGTGCCAGCAGCTTTAATTCTGGAGCCGAAGCTTTCTTT. Translation: CASSFNSGAEAFF.

The chain links TRBV19 to TRBJ2-5; no firm D call. The length of the CDR3 is 13 residues. Germline V gene lookup returns CDR1 LNHDA and CDR2 SQIVND (reference sequence). V was clipped by 5 bases and J by 1 base, with 8 bases between them. The CDR3 protein is CASSGRVQETQYF. DNA for the CDR3: TGTGCCAGTAGTGGCCGGGTCCAAGAGACCCAGTACTTC.

This rearrangement joins TRBV7-6 to TRBJ1-6; tentative D call: TRBD1 (6 bases). The germline V and J ends were trimmed by 0 bases and 2 bases, with 14 bases remaining between them. Germline V gene sequence: CDR1 SGHVS, CDR2 FNYEAQ. The CDR3 has 18 residues. The DNA of the CDR3 is TGTGCCAGCAGCTTAGCGCAAACAAGGGACACCTATAATTCACCCCTCCACTTT. This codes for CASSLAQTRDTYNSPLHF.

The chain uses TRBV19 and TRBJ2-5, with a tentative D call TRBD1 (6 bases). CDR1 is LNHDA, CDR2 SQIVND, per germline (reference sequence). The CDR3 has 17 amino acids. The V end lost 3 bases, the J end lost 2 bases, and 19 bases lay between the germline ends. CDR3 coding DNA: TGTGCCAGTAGTATCCGGGTAAGGGGGATCCGGCAAGAGACCCAGTACTTC. Its protein product is CASSIRVRGIRQETQYF.

The CDR3 region is CASSRGQASSNSPLHF. CDR3 sequence (DNA): TGCGCCAGCAGCCGCGGACAGGCGAGTTCGAATTCACCCCTCCACTTT. This chain connects TRBV5-1 to TRBJ1-6, with 7 bases identical to TRBD1. Trimming cost V 4 bases and J 7 bases; bases outside gene matches: 11. The CDR3 spans 16 residues. The germline gives CDR1 SGHRS, CDR2 YFSETQ.